Shown below are 17 T cell receptor delta chains from a single sample sequenced in a study of gamma-delta chains in newborns, infants, children. TCRdb fed the reads to CATT. This table holds thousands of delta-chain clones, approximately 2% found once. The specimen was blood. Receptor source: a child who was a newborn, infant or young child, either healthy, febrile or measles-vaccinated (not recorded which).

The sample holds a few counts of this clone. Since a far larger clone is one base different, this is likely a read error. The same CDR3 is also encoded by other DNA sequences in this sample. The CDR3 reads CACDPLGSLTAQLFF. The CDR3 bases are TGTGCCTGTGACCCACTGGGCTCCTTGACGGCACAACTCTTCTTT. This chain connects TRDV2 to TRDJ2, with a weak D call TRDD3 (6 bases). This CDR3 comprises 15 residues. The V gene's germline CDR1 is GEAIGNYY and CDR2 EKD.

This clone turned up a few times. This likely reflects a read error, since a far larger clone is one base away. Other DNA sequences in the same sample also yield this CDR3. The chain joins TRDV2 to TRDJ3; TRDD3 might be the D (6 bases). This CDR3 has 18 residues. From germline, CDR1 is GEAIGNYY and CDR2 EKD. CDR3 residues: CACDTGGPLTWDTRQMFF. CDR3 coding DNA: TGTGCCTGTGACACCGGGGGACCACTGACCTGGGACACCCGGCAGATGTTTTTC.

This clone was detected a few times. TCRdb records a much larger clone's protein for this DNA, with a difference at residue 10 that likely arises from a read error; the protein given is the translation of the DNA. V gene TRDV3 combines with J gene TRDJ1; the match to TRDD3 covers 9 bases. The CDR3 runs to 13 residues. The V and J ends lost 1 base and 11 bases, in that order; junction bases with no gene match: 11. From germline, CDR1 is TVYSNPD and CDR2 GDNSRS (reference sequence). CDR3: CAFKTPWGIGLIF. The CDR3 DNA follows: TGTGCCTTTAAGACCCCTTGGGGGATAGGGCTCATCTTT.

In its sample, this clone was seen a few times. TCRdb's protein, taken from a much larger clone, differs from this DNA's translation at residue 8, likely owing to a read error; the protein displayed comes from the DNA. The rearrangement uses TRDV1 and TRDJ1; the D is unclear. V lost 0 bases and J lost 0, with 8 bases in between. Germline V CDR1 and CDR2: TSWWSYY, QGS. This CDR3 has 15 residues. CDR3 sequence reads: CALGELPTYTDKLIF. The CDR3 DNA is TGTGCTCTTGGGGAACTACCGACGTACACCGATAAACTCATCTTT.

Only a few counts were recorded for this clone. TCRdb's entry gives the protein of a much larger clone, which mismatches this DNA's translation at residue 13, likely from a read error; the protein reported here is translated from the DNA. The chain links TRDV2 to TRDJ2; a possible D gene is TRDD3 (6 bases). The CDR3 consists of 15 residues. Germline V gene lookup returns CDR1 GEAIGNYY and CDR2 EKD. For the CDR3, the DNA is TGTGCCTGTGACCCACTGGGCTCCTTGACAGCACAACCCTTCTTT. Translated, it gives CACDPLGSLTAQPFF.

As to this clone: The protein TCRdb lists belongs to a much larger clone and differs from this DNA's translation at residue 9, which points to a read error; the protein shown is made from the DNA. This chain uses TRAV29/DV5 with TRDJ1, with TRDD3 matching over 9 bases. The ends lost 3 bases at V and 0 bases at J; junction bases unmatched: 6. CDR3 length: 15 residues. Germline CDR1 and CDR2: NSMFDY and ISSIKDK. This CDR3 is CAATFTGGHTDKLIF. As DNA, the CDR3 is TGTGCAGCAACCTTTACTGGGGGACACACCGATAAACTCATCTTT.

This clone appeared a few times. The protein in TCRdb stems from a much larger clone and differs at residue 8 from this DNA's translation, likely a read error; here the protein is translated from the DNA. The chain carries TRDV2 and TRDJ1; 8 bases fit TRDD3. The CDR3 consists of 16 residues. Per the germline V gene, CDR1 is GEAIGNYY and CDR2 is EKD. J was trimmed by 0 bases and V by 3 bases; bases with no gene match: 8. CDR3 in DNA: TGTGCCTGTGACCCTGGGGGAGACTCTTACACCGATAAACTCATCTTT. Translation gives CACDPGGDSYTDKLIF.

About this clone: Given a far larger clone just one base away, this is likely a sequencing read error. The sample carries other DNA sequences with the same CDR3. This chain uses TRDV2 with TRDJ3; 9 bases are shared with TRDD3. CDR1 GEAIGNYY and CDR2 EKD come from the germline V gene. CDR3 length: 19 amino acids. CDR3 sequence reads: CACDTFTGGSSWDTRQMFF. Here the CDR3 DNA reads TGTGCCTGTGACACGTTTACTGGGGGAAGCTCCTGGGACACCCGGCAGATGTTTTTC.

This clone was counted only a few times. A far bigger clonotype differs at one base, so this is likely a read error. The same CDR3 is also encoded by other DNA sequences in this sample. This chain connects TRDV2 to TRDJ3; a possible D gene is TRDD3 (6 bases). This CDR3 has 17 residues. Germline CDR1 GEAIGNYY, CDR2 EKD. Trimming pared 3 bases from V and 1 base from J, leaving 12 bases between. CDR3 region: CACDELGDSWDTRQMFF. The CDR3 coding sequence is TGTGCCTGTGACGAACTGGGAGATTCCTGGGACACCCGACAGATGTTTTTC.

This clone has a handful of counts. A far larger clone is only one base removed, so a read error is likely. This same CDR3 is encoded by further DNA sequences in the sample. This chain uses TRDV1 with TRDJ1, with D tentatively TRDD2 (6 bases). Germline V lookup: CDR1 TSWWSYY, CDR2 QGS. This CDR3 region has 18 residues. CDR3 bases: TGCGCTCTTGGGGCCTTCCCGCCTGGCCCTGATGACACCGATAAACTCATCTTT. Its translation: CALGAFPPGPDDTDKLIF.

The genes are TRDV2 and TRDJ3, with 8 positions matching TRDD3. There are 20 residues in the CDR3. Trimming took 2 bases from V and 0 from J; bases not matched to a gene: 11. Per germline, CDR1 GEAIGNYY and CDR2 EKD. The DNA of the CDR3 is TGTGCCTGTGACAAAGTACTGGGGGTCCGGAGCTCCTGGGACACCCGACAGATGTTTTTC. This encodes CACDKVLGVRSSWDTRQMFF.

This clone was seen a few times. The TCRdb protein, from a much larger clone, departs from this DNA's translation at residue 16, likely by read error; the protein shown derives from the DNA. The V gene is TRDV1, the J gene TRDJ1, with TRDD3 matching over 8 bases. The CDR3 consists of 19 residues. Germline V gene data show CDR1 as TSWWSYY and CDR2 as QGS. V shed 3 bases, J shed 10 bases, and the junction held 25 bases outside the gene matches. CDR3 residues: CALGDLTDLPRGIEGRLIF. In DNA, the CDR3 is TGTGCTCTTGGGGACCTAACCGACCTTCCCCGGGGGATAGAAGGTAGACTCATCTTT.

Points on this clone: This likely traces to a read error, being one base from a far larger clone. Different DNA sequences within this sample yield the same CDR3. The chain joins TRDV1 to TRDJ3; 12 bases match TRDD3. This CDR3 comprises 18 residues. Germline V gene sequence: CDR1 TSWWSYY, CDR2 QGS. This CDR3 reads CALGEYWGIPWDTRQMFF. In DNA, the CDR3 is TGTGCTCTGGGGGAGTACTGGGGGATACCCTGGGACACCCGACAGATGTTTTTC.

There are a few counts of this clone. A read error likely explains why the TCRdb protein, taken from a much larger clone, differs from this DNA's translation at residue 18; the protein shown is translated from the DNA. The chain combines TRDV1 with TRDJ1, with 7 bases fitting TRDD3. There are 20 residues in the CDR3. Germline CDR1 reads TSWWSYY; CDR2 reads QGS. Here the CDR3 DNA reads TGTGCTCTTGGGGAACTGGTCATCCTCTCGGGGGGATGTCACACCGATAAACCCATCTTT. Its protein product is CALGELVILSGGCHTDKPIF.

A note on this clone: The TCRdb record carries a much larger clone's protein, which differs from this DNA's translation at residues 8 and 12; a read error is the likely cause, and the protein listed here is the DNA translation. J is TRDJ2 and V is TRDV2; perhaps TRDD3 as D (6 bases). CDR3 length: 15 residues. Germline V gene lookup returns CDR1 GEAIGNYY and CDR2 EKD. CDR3 sequence: CACDTLGALTAHLFF. CDR3 bases: TGTGCCTGTGACACCTTGGGGGCTTTGACAGCACACCTCTTCTTT.

Concerning this clone: A far larger clone is a single base away, which makes a read error likely. This sequence joins TRDV2 and TRDJ3; 11 bases line up with TRDD3. The germline CDR1 and CDR2 sequences are GEAIGNYY and EKD. This CDR3 has 19 amino acids. The CDR3 DNA reads TGTGCCTGTGGCACCTACTGGGGGATAAGCTCCTGGGACACCCGACAGATGTTTTTC. Protein product: CACGTYWGISSWDTRQMFF.

With regard to this clone: Since a far larger clone is one base different, this is likely a read error. Other DNA sequences in the sample encode the same CDR3. The chain has TRDV1 and TRDJ3; the D gene is possibly TRDD3 (6 bases). This CDR3 has 20 residues. Per the germline V gene, CDR1 is TSWWSYY and CDR2 is QGS. Trimming cost V 0 bases and J 2 bases, with 17 bases left between them. The CDR3 DNA follows: TGTGCTCTTGGGGAACTAAACGCATGGGGGCCTACCTGGGACACCCGACAGATGTTTTTC. Protein product: CALGELNAWGPTWDTRQMFF.